This TCR beta chain comes out of a study of cytomegalovirus exposure and HLA in healthy donors. There are a few counts of this clone. Primers included in the PCR were 60 Vbeta and 13 Jbeta primers. Profiled with immunoSEQ multiplex PCR; TCRdb holds only in-frame clones, not every one. Here the sample spans about 270,000 clones, roughly 70% being singletons. The germline CDR1 and CDR2 sequences are MNHNY and SVGAGI (reference sequence). Trimming pared 6 bases from V and 11 bases from J, leaving 19 bases between. CDR3 length: 13 amino acids. The sample was PBMCs. This sequence was found in a female donor in good health and CMV-seronegative. The chain couples TRBV6-6 to TRBJ1-1; the D gene is possibly TRBD1 (5 bases). CDR3 in DNA: TGTGCCAGCAGCATCTACAGCGGGGGTCGGGCTTTCTTT. Its protein product is CASSIYSGGRAFF.